This entry lists 32 T cell receptor beta chains sequenced from one sample in a study of T-cell memory formation after mild COVID-19. One entry per CDR3 protein results from TCRdb running MiXCR on the 5' RACE reads. The data hold 380,000 or so distinct CDR3 sequences, with about an eighth observed a single time. The material sequenced was PBMCs or a T cell subset sorted from them (not recorded which). The receptors stem from a man younger than 30 who had mild COVID-19 (a few samples of this study predate the infection). Cell type and time point are not known.

In this sample, this clonotype turned up many times. Here the CDR3 reads CASRLVPGQQNIQYF. The CDR3, as DNA: TGCGCCAGCAGACTGGTCCCGGGACAGCAAAACATTCAGTACTTC. This rearrangement joins TRBV5-1 to TRBJ2-4; TRBD1 matches 7 bases. The CDR3 consists of 15 residues. V shed 5 bases and J 5 bases; nucleotides not matched to a gene: 10. Germline V gene data show CDR1 as SGHRS and CDR2 as YFSETQ.

This clonotype was recorded a few times. The chain combines TRBV5-1 with TRBJ2-2; 7 bases align to TRBD1. There are 15 residues in the CDR3. V lost 1 base to trimming and J lost 5 bases; unmatched junction nucleotides: 5. Germline lookup yields CDR1 SGHRS and CDR2 YFSETQ. The CDR3 nucleotides read TGCGCCAGCAGCTTGAAACAGGGGAGTACCGGGGAGCTGTTTTTT. It codes for CASSLKQGSTGELFF.

This clonotype was counted between two and nine times. The chain has TRBV4-3 and TRBJ2-1; D may be TRBD2 (6 bases). The germline gives CDR1 LGHNA, CDR2 YSLEER. V lost 0 bases and J lost 4, with 13 bases in between. The CDR3 sequence is 16 residues long. This CDR3 reads CASSQDGGTLYNEQFF. The CDR3, as DNA: TGCGCCAGCAGCCAAGATGGGGGGACCCTATACAATGAGCAGTTCTTC.

V gene TRBV4-1 combines with J gene TRBJ1-2; 7 nucleotides line up with TRBD1. Germline V gives CDR1 MGHRA, CDR2 YSYEKL. The junction had 10 bases not matched to a gene; V was cut back by 4 bases and J by 5 bases. CDR3 length: 15 residues. Here the CDR3 reads CASSLEVRGEYGYTF. CDR3 DNA: TGCGCCAGCAGCCTAGAAGTCAGGGGGGAGTATGGCTACACCTTC.

The V gene is TRBV12-3 or TRBV12-4, the J gene TRBJ2-1, with 9 bases that match TRBD2. The CDR3 length is 15 residues. With 5 bases clipped from V and 10 bases from J, the junction kept 12 bases outside the gene matches. The CDR3 here is CASSPSLAGAREQFF. CDR3 DNA: TGTGCCAGCAGTCCCAGCTTAGCGGGGGCCCGCGAGCAGTTCTTC.

The sample holds a few counts of this clonotype. The genes are TRBV7-9 and TRBJ1-6; 7 bases are a match to TRBD1. CDR3 length: 14 amino acids. Trimming cost V 4 bases and J 7 bases; bases outside gene matches: 4. In germline, CDR1 is SEHNR, CDR2 FQNEAQ (reference sequence). The CDR3 spells CASSSTGVNSPLHF. In DNA form, the CDR3 reads TGTGCCAGCAGCTCCACAGGGGTGAATTCACCCCTCCACTTT.

This clonotype was observed a handful of times. The chain couples TRBV7-3 to TRBJ2-1, with TRBD1 matching over 10 bases. CDR3 size: 17 residues. Looked up from germline, CDR1 is SGHTA and CDR2 is FQGTGA. The V gene end was trimmed by 5 bases and the J gene end by 5 bases; junction bases not matched to a gene: 12. The CDR3 reads CASSPRSGTGDHNEQFF. In DNA form, the CDR3 reads TGTGCCAGCAGCCCCCGATCCGGGACAGGGGACCACAATGAGCAGTTCTTC.

This clonotype was detected ten times or more. The rearrangement links TRBV14 to TRBJ2-5, with D hard to call. Deletions cut 3 bases from V and 2 bases from J, with 1 base between. This CDR3 is 11 amino acids long. Per the germline V gene, CDR1 is SGHDN and CDR2 is FVKESK. In DNA form, the CDR3 reads TGTGCCAGCAGCCAGCAAGAGACCCAGTACTTC. Its protein product is CASSQQETQYF. The full variable domain, completed using reference TRBV14 and TRBJ2-5, is EAGVTQFPSHSVIEKGQTVTLRCDPISGHDNLYWYRRVMGKEIKFLLHFVKESKQDESGMPNNRFLAERTGGTYSTLKVQPAELEDSGVYFCASSQQETQYFGPGTRLLVL.

This clonotype was counted between two and nine times. V gene TRBV7-2 combines with J gene TRBJ2-7; 13 bases match TRBD2. The ends lost 5 bases at V and 2 bases at J; junction bases unmatched: 15. This CDR3 has 19 amino acids. Germline-derived CDR1 and CDR2 are SGHTA and FQGNSA. The CDR3 DNA is TGTGCCAGCAGCCCAACAGGGGTGGGGGGACTAGCGGGAACCTACGAGCAGTACTTC. Its translation is CASSPTGVGGLAGTYEQYF.

The V call is TRBV7-9, the J call TRBJ1-2, with D perhaps TRBD1 (5 bases). This CDR3 comprises 13 residues. The V and J ends lost 7 bases and 4 bases respectively, with 13 bases between them. Germline CDR1 SEHNR, CDR2 FQNEAQ (reference sequence). The CDR3 DNA is TGTGCCAGCACGGCCGGGACGGGCTATGGCTACACCTTC. Translated, it gives CASTAGTGYGYTF.

The chain couples TRBV20-1 to TRBJ2-7; 11 bases align to TRBD1. J lost 7 bases, V lost 5 bases, and 16 bases had no gene match. The germline gives CDR1 DFQATT, CDR2 SNEGSKA (reference sequence). This CDR3 comprises 16 residues. The CDR3 is CSAGPLGTGGRREQYF. CDR3 sequence (DNA): TGCAGTGCTGGCCCTCTGGGGACAGGGGGTCGTAGGGAGCAGTACTTC.

The chain is built from TRBV6-5 and TRBJ2-2, with 9 bases aligning to TRBD2. V trimming: 8 bases; J trimming: 6 bases; junction bases outside the gene matches: 10. Germline V gene sequence: CDR1 MNHEY, CDR2 SVGAGI. There are 15 residues in the CDR3. The CDR3 nucleotides read TGTGCCAGCCGCTTTAGCGGGGGTCTCGCCGGGGAGCTGTTTTTT. Translated: CASRFSGGLAGELFF.

This clonotype was seen a handful of times. The V gene is TRBV9, the J gene TRBJ2-2; D call uncertain. V lost 0 bases, J lost 8 bases, and 8 bases lay in between. Germline V gene data show CDR1 as SGDLS and CDR2 as YYNGEE. CDR3 size: 13 residues. CDR3 coding DNA: TGTGCCAGCAGCGTAGGGCTGCCGGGGGAGCTGTTTTTT. This sequence encodes CASSVGLPGELFF.

Only a few counts were recorded for this clonotype. The chain is built from TRBV20-1 and TRBJ1-5; perhaps TRBD1 as D (6 bases). Germline CDR1 and CDR2: DFQATT and SNEGSKA (reference sequence). The CDR3 length is 14 residues. With 1 base removed from V and 0 bases from J, the gap between germline ends came to 7 bases. CDR3 in amino acids: CSARGTVSNQPQHF. CDR3 nucleotides: TGCAGTGCTAGAGGGACAGTTAGCAATCAGCCCCAGCATTTT.

The chain links TRBV7-9 to TRBJ2-6, with D uncertain. Germline V lookup: CDR1 SEHNR, CDR2 FQNEAQ (reference sequence). The CDR3 extends over 17 amino acids. Trimming removed 2 bases from V and 2 bases from J, with 13 bases in between. CDR3 coding DNA: TGTGCCAGCAGCTTAAGTCGTGCGTGGGCTGGGGCCAACGTCCTGACTTTC. As protein: CASSLSRAWAGANVLTF.

This clonotype was observed a few times. This rearrangement joins TRBV24-1 to TRBJ2-3; D may match TRBD1 or TRBD2 (5 bases each). The CDR3 length is 14 residues. Trimming took off 7 bases at V and 0 bases at J, with 10 bases between the two ends. Looked up from germline, CDR1 is KGHDR and CDR2 is SFDVKD. CDR3 protein: CATRSGQSTDTQYF. The DNA for the CDR3 is TGTGCCACCAGGAGCGGACAAAGCACAGATACGCAGTATTTT.

This clonotype appeared many times. This chain uses TRBV11-2 with TRBJ1-5, with unresolved D. This CDR3 has 14 amino acids. V was cut by 2 bases and J by 3 bases, with 8 bases left in between. The germline V gene encodes CDR1 SGHAT and CDR2 FQNNGV. CDR3 nucleotides: TGTGCCAGCAGCTTAATCGGGTACAATCAGCCCCAGCATTTT. It codes for CASSLIGYNQPQHF.

The V call is TRBV9, the J call TRBJ1-2, with TRBD1 matching over 7 bases. Germline CDR1 SGDLS, CDR2 YYNGEE. With 0 bases clipped from V and 0 bases from J, the junction kept 5 bases outside the gene matches. This CDR3 is 16 amino acids long. CDR3 protein: CASSVAQGQPNYGYTF. Written as DNA, the CDR3 is TGTGCCAGCAGCGTAGCTCAGGGACAGCCTAACTATGGCTACACCTTC.

This clonotype has more than one count but fewer than ten. The chain carries TRBV10-3 and TRBJ2-3, with TRBD2 matching 7 bases. The CDR3 covers 17 residues. From germline, CDR1 is ENHRY and CDR2 SYGVKD. Trimming took 0 bases from V and 5 from J; bases not matched to a gene: 11. Here the CDR3 reads CAISESTTSPPGDTQYF. The CDR3 DNA reads as TGTGCCATCAGTGAGTCGACGACTAGCCCGCCTGGAGATACGCAGTATTTT.

This clonotype occurred a few times. The chain carries TRBV7-8 and TRBJ1-2; 8 bases are shared with TRBD1. Unmatched junction bases numbered 15, after V lost 5 bases and J lost 4 bases. The V gene's germline CDR1 is SGHVS and CDR2 FQNEAQ. The CDR3 is 17 amino acids. The CDR3 DNA reads TGTGCCAGCAGCCGCGACAGGGGAACTTGGGGGTTCTATGGCTACACCTTC. Amino acid sequence: CASSRDRGTWGFYGYTF.

The chain is built from TRBV6-5 and TRBJ1-1; D is unclear. The ends were cut back, 8 bases at V and 1 base at J, with 8 bases in the middle. This CDR3 has 12 amino acids. Germline CDR1 is MNHEY and CDR2 is SVGAGI. The DNA for the CDR3 is TGTGCCAGCGGCCTTGGGAACACTGAAGCTTTCTTT. Translation: CASGLGNTEAFF.

This clonotype was detected a few times. The chain carries TRBV24-1 and TRBJ2-1; no clear D. CDR1 is KGHDR and CDR2 is SFDVKD in the germline V gene. The CDR3 runs 15 residues. The V gene lost 7 bases and the J gene lost 7 bases, with 19 bases spanning the gap. The CDR3 bases are TGTGCCACCAGCCCCCGGGTCACCCCGAGGAATGAGCAGTTCTTC. Protein product: CATSPRVTPRNEQFF.

This clonotype has just a few counts. The genes are TRBV5-6 and TRBJ2-7; 7 bases are shared with TRBD1. Germline lookup yields CDR1 SGHDT and CDR2 YYEEEE. The CDR3 is 17 residues long. The J segment lost 3 bases and the V segment lost 4 bases, leaving 16 bases of the junction unmatched. CDR3 nucleotide sequence: TGTGCCAGCAGCCCCAGCCGCACAGGGGATATTCTCTACGAGCAGTACTTC. It is translated as CASSPSRTGDILYEQYF.

The V and J genes are TRBV28 and TRBJ1-4; unclear D gene. Germline V gene data show CDR1 as MDHEN and CDR2 as SYDVKM. The CDR3 length is 16 residues. V lost 5 bases to trimming and J lost 3 bases, with 16 bases between them. CDR3 DNA: TGTGCCAGCAGTCCCGTTAGAGGGATAGCTAATGAAAAACTGTTTTTT. The encoded protein is CASSPVRGIANEKLFF.

This clonotype was seen more than once but under ten times. The rearrangement joins TRBV9 to TRBJ1-1, with a tentative D call TRBD1 (5 bases). The CDR3 length is 15 residues. Trimming stripped 0 bases from V and 1 base from J, with 10 bases between. Per the germline V gene, CDR1 is SGDLS and CDR2 is YYNGEE. In nucleotides, the CDR3 is TGTGCCAGCAGCGTAGATGGGGGGGGGAACACTGAAGCTTTCTTT. Amino acid sequence: CASSVDGGGNTEAFF.

V usage is TRBV20-1 and J usage is TRBJ2-1; 9 bases are shared with TRBD2. The CDR3 loop spans 19 amino acids. The trim removed 0 bases at V and 7 bases at J, leaving 19 bases unmatched. The germline CDR1 and CDR2 sequences are DFQATT and SNEGSKA (reference sequence). As DNA, the CDR3 is TGCAGTGCTAGAGATCTTATTCGGGATGTAGCGGGGGTTCCAAATGAGCAGTTCTTC. This encodes CSARDLIRDVAGVPNEQFF.

The chain couples TRBV2 to TRBJ1-6; D possibly corresponds to TRBD1 (5 bases). The ends were cut back, 7 bases at V and 8 bases at J, with 12 bases in the middle. Germline CDR1 is SNHLY and CDR2 is FYNNEI. The CDR3 runs to 13 residues. This CDR3 is CASTDPGYSPLHF. CDR3 DNA sequence: TGTGCCAGCACCGATCCAGGGTATTCACCCCTCCACTTT.

This clonotype came up a few times. The rearrangement uses TRBV7-9 and TRBJ1-5, with D tentatively TRBD1 (5 bases). CDR1 and CDR2 (germline): SEHNR, FQNEAQ (reference sequence). Trimming pared 1 base from V and 3 bases from J, leaving 10 bases between. This CDR3 is built from 15 residues. As DNA, the CDR3 is TGTGCCAGCAGCTTAGTAGAGACAGACAATCAGCCCCAGCATTTT. Its protein product is CASSLVETDNQPQHF.

This clonotype was observed a few times. Here the CDR3 DNA reads TGTGCCAGCAGTTATCGGGGACTAGCAGATATTGGCTACAATGAGCAGTTCTTC. This translates into CASSYRGLADIGYNEQFF. V gene TRBV6-2 or TRBV6-3 combines with J gene TRBJ2-1; the match to TRBD2 covers 9 bases. J gave up 3 bases and V 3 bases, and 12 bases lay outside the gene matches. CDR1 is MNHEY, CDR2 SVGEGT, per germline. The CDR3 has 18 residues.

This clonotype was counted between two and nine times. The V call is TRBV7-9, the J call TRBJ1-1, with D possibly matching TRBD1 (5 bases). V shed 5 bases and J shed 3 bases, with 16 bases lying between them. Looked up from germline, CDR1 is SEHNR and CDR2 is FQNEAQ (reference sequence). This CDR3 is built from 15 residues. CDR3 in amino acids: CASSLGRTRDTEAFF. CDR3 sequence (DNA): TGTGCCAGCAGCCTCGGACGGACAAGGGACACTGAAGCTTTCTTT.

This chain connects TRBV6-5 to TRBJ1-1; TRBD1 is a possible D gene (5 bases). Trimming removed 2 bases at V and 10 bases at J, with 11 bases between. Per the germline V gene, CDR1 is MNHEY and CDR2 is SVGAGI. The CDR3 is 12 residues long. The CDR3 bases are TGTGCCAGCAGTTACGCAGAGGGGTCAGCTTTCTTT. Translating gives CASSYAEGSAFF.

A few counts support this clonotype. The chain uses TRBV10-2 and TRBJ2-7; TRBD2 matches at 8 bases. CDR3 length: 14 residues. From germline, CDR1 is WSHSY and CDR2 SAAADI. The trim removed 6 bases at V and 2 bases at J, leaving 6 bases unmatched. CDR3 DNA: TGCGCCAGCAGGGCGGGGGGATTGACCTACGAGCAGTACTTC. This gives the protein CASRAGGLTYEQYF.